These 24 T cell receptor beta chains came from one sample sequenced in a study of blood T cells in healthy people across ages (dated by TCRdb to about 2015). The library was produced with 5' RACE. A second 7 to 11 cycle PCR used a sample-barcoded 5' primer and a J-beta primer mix. TCRdb itself trimmed the public reads at Q25 with fastp, ran MiXCR and retained productive beta chains. Entries that share a CDR3 protein sequence are merged under the most common genes and DNA. The sample table contains 1.5 million to 2 million distinct CDR3 sequences; only one count was recorded for 30% to 40% of them. The ten largest clones represent roughly 23% of the sample. The sequenced sample was blood. The receptors were sampled from a human donor in good health.

The chain is built from TRBV7-2 and TRBJ1-2; TRBD1 aligns across 7 bases. With 1 base clipped from V and 7 bases from J, the junction kept 9 bases outside the gene matches. This CDR3 contains 15 residues. CDR1 and CDR2 from the germline V gene are SGHTA and FQGNSA. The CDR3 reads CASSLVRDSSSGYTF. The CDR3 DNA reads TGTGCCAGCAGCTTAGTCAGGGACAGTAGTAGTGGCTACACCTTC. The variable domain in full, completed from reference TRBV7-2 and TRBJ1-2, reads GAGVSQSPSNKVTEKGKDVELRCDPISGHTALYWYRQSLGQGLEFLIYFQGNSAPDKSGLPSDRFSAERTGGSVSTLTIQRTQQEDSAVYLCASSLVRDSSSGYTFGSGTRLTVV.

This clonotype was counted between two and nine times. The chain couples TRBV11-1 to TRBJ2-3; 8 bases match TRBD1. V trimming: 5 bases; J trimming: 6 bases; junction bases outside the gene matches: 7. Germline V gene lookup returns CDR1 SGHAT and CDR2 FQDESV (reference sequence). CDR3 length: 14 amino acids. CDR3 DNA sequence: TGTGCCAGCAGCCCAGGGGGCCCTCTCGATACGCAGTATTTT. This encodes CASSPGGPLDTQYF. Based on the CDR3 plus reference TRBV11-1 and TRBJ2-3, the full variable domain is EAEVAQSPRYKITEKSQAVAFWCDPISGHATLYWYRQILGQGPELLVQFQDESVVDDSQLPKDRFSAERLKGVDSTLKIQPAELGDSAMYLCASSPGGPLDTQYFGPGTRLTVL.

This clonotype was seen repeatedly, ten times or more. This sequence joins TRBV7-2 and TRBJ2-7; D remains unclear. V was trimmed by 7 bases and J by 3 bases, leaving 16 bases between them. Germline CDR1 is SGHTA and CDR2 is FQGNSA. The CDR3 extends over 14 amino acids. This CDR3 is CASTPQPNNYEQYF. The CDR3 DNA is TGTGCCAGCACCCCCCAACCGAATAACTACGAGCAGTACTTC.

V is TRBV3-1 and J is TRBJ2-3, with a weak D call TRBD1 (5 bases). V was shortened by 4 bases and J by 6 bases, with 14 bases between the two germline ends. The CDR3 is 14 residues long. Looked up from germline, CDR1 is LGHDT and CDR2 is YNNKEL (reference sequence). The CDR3 region is CASSRNSGSDTQYF. The DNA for the CDR3 is TGTGCCAGCAGCCGAAATTCAGGGTCGGATACGCAGTATTTT.

The chain joins TRBV5-5 to TRBJ2-3, with a possible D match to TRBD2 (5 bases). The germline V gene encodes CDR1 SGHKS and CDR2 YYEKEE (reference sequence). Trimming cost V 5 bases and J 4 bases, with 8 bases left between them. This CDR3 spans 12 amino acids. In DNA form, the CDR3 reads TGTGCCAGCAGGGACTCATCAGATACGCAGTATTTT. It translates to CASRDSSDTQYF.

Here the CDR3 DNA reads TGTGCCAGCAGCTTAAATGGCGGGGGGGCCGGAGATACGCAGTATTTT. Its protein is CASSLNGGGAGDTQYF. The chain combines TRBV7-2 with TRBJ2-3, with TRBD2 matching over 9 bases. The CDR3 length is 16 residues. J gave up 5 bases and V 2 bases, and 8 bases lay outside the gene matches. CDR1 is SGHTA, CDR2 FQGNSA, per germline.

This clonotype was counted between two and nine times. This chain uses TRBV2 with TRBJ2-4, with a possible D match to TRBD2 (5 bases). The J call could be wrong; TRBJ2-7 is a better fit for the DNA end. Germline CDR1 and CDR2: SNHLY and FYNNEI. The CDR3 sequence is 16 residues long. The CDR3 spells CASTVQVPSGAYEQYF. The CDR3 DNA reads TGTGCCAGCACTGTCCAGGTCCCGTCCGGGGCCTACGAGCAGTACTTC.

The chain uses TRBV6-2 or TRBV6-3 and TRBJ2-1; D perhaps matches TRBD2 (6 bases). The germline V gene has CDR1 MNHEY and CDR2 SVGEGT. Between the trimmed V and J ends, which lost 7 bases and 0 bases, there was a span of 13 bases. CDR3 length equals 15 residues. CDR3 in DNA: TGTGCCAGCACACCCGACGGGAGCTCCTACAATGAGCAGTTCTTC. It translates to CASTPDGSSYNEQFF.

The rearrangement uses TRBV12-3 or TRBV12-4 and TRBJ1-5; 8 bases align to TRBD1. V gave up 6 bases and J gave up 5 bases; unmatched junction bases: 9. CDR3 length: 15 amino acids. The CDR3 here is CASREQGEWDQPQHF. The CDR3 DNA reads TGTGCCAGCAGAGAACAGGGGGAGTGGGATCAGCCCCAGCATTTT.

On this clonotype: Being one base from a much bigger clone, this may be a read error. The J gene is TRBJ2-5, the V gene TRBV24-1; D gene uncertain. The tail of the sequence fits TRBJ2-1 better, so the J call may be wrong. Per germline, CDR1 KGHDR and CDR2 SFDVKD. This CDR3 is built from 15 residues. CDR3 loop: CATSDTMDGQETQFF. The CDR3 bases are TGTGCCACCAGTGACACCATGGACGGGCAAGAGACCCAGTTCTTC.

V usage is TRBV28 and J usage is TRBJ1-4; D gene ambiguous. CDR1 and CDR2 from the germline V gene are MDHEN and SYDVKM. Trimming stripped 3 bases from V and 10 bases from J, with 18 bases between. This CDR3 region has 15 residues. The CDR3 is CASSFLGLRFGKLFF. CDR3 nucleotides: TGTGCCAGCAGTTTTCTGGGCCTTCGTTTTGGAAAACTGTTTTTT.

The V call is TRBV20-1, the J call TRBJ2-3; 8 positions agree with TRBD2. J gave up 2 bases and V 6 bases, and 13 bases lay outside the gene matches. The CDR3 contains 16 residues. The germline V gene has CDR1 DFQATT and CDR2 SNEGSKA (reference sequence). As DNA, the CDR3 is TGCAGTGCCAAAGGGGCCAGCGGGGGTATCACAGATACGCAGTATTTT. This sequence encodes CSAKGASGGITDTQYF.

Ten or more counts support this clonotype. The CDR3 DNA reads as TGTGCCAGCAGCTTAGGGGACATTCAGTACTTC. As protein: CASSLGDIQYF. This chain links TRBV7-9 with TRBJ2-4; D is unclear. The V and J ends lost 1 base and 8 bases respectively, with 3 bases between them. Germline loops: CDR1 SEHNR, CDR2 FQNEAQ (reference sequence). The CDR3 extends over 11 amino acids. Full variable domain (missing parts from reference TRBV7-9 and TRBJ2-4): DTGVSQNPRHKITKRGQNVTFRCDPISEHNRLYWYRQTLGQGPEFLTYFQNEAQLEKSRLLSDRFSAERPKGSFSTLEIQRTEQGDSAMYLCASSLGDIQYFGAGTRLSVL.

This clonotype showed up just a few times. V gene TRBV29-1 combines with J gene TRBJ2-1; D remains unclear. This CDR3 is 13 amino acids long. V was trimmed by 7 bases and J by 3 bases, leaving 13 bases between them. Germline values: CDR1 SQVTM, CDR2 ANQGSEA. This CDR3 reads CSAELQSYNEQFF. Here the CDR3 DNA reads TGCAGCGCCGAGCTCCAGAGCTACAATGAGCAGTTCTTC.

The chain joins TRBV4-1 to TRBJ2-1; 7 positions agree with TRBD1. This CDR3 region has 14 residues. Losses at the gene ends were 4 bases for V and 4 bases for J; bases not matched to a gene: 4. CDR1 and CDR2 (germline): MGHRA, YSYEKL. The CDR3 loop reads CASSPRDRYNEQFF. In nucleotides, the CDR3 is TGCGCCAGCAGCCCCCGGGACAGATACAATGAGCAGTTCTTC.

The chain couples TRBV7-2 to TRBJ2-7; 9 bases are shared with TRBD2. Germline V gene data show CDR1 as SGHTA and CDR2 as FQGNSA. The CDR3 has 15 amino acids. With 5 bases clipped from V and 12 bases from J, the junction kept 17 bases outside the gene matches. CDR3 amino acids: CASSPFLAGDQRRYF. CDR3 sequence (DNA): TGTGCCAGCAGCCCTTTTTTAGCGGGGGACCAAAGACGGTACTTC.

This clonotype was picked up a small number of times. This rearrangement joins TRBV4-3 to TRBJ2-1, with 8 bases that match TRBD2. Germline V gene lookup returns CDR1 LGHNA and CDR2 YSLEER. The CDR3 totals 16 residues. The ends lost 4 bases at V and 7 bases at J; junction bases unmatched: 12. The CDR3 region is CASSRVAGMSQNEQFF. In nucleotides, the CDR3 is TGCGCCAGCAGCCGCGTAGCGGGAATGAGCCAAAATGAGCAGTTCTTC.

This clonotype was observed a handful of times. The chain links TRBV4-3 to TRBJ1-2; D may be TRBD1 (5 bases). Germline CDR1 LGHNA, CDR2 YSLEER. Trimming stripped 3 bases from V and 0 bases from J, with 14 bases between. This CDR3 has 16 amino acids. The CDR3 sequence is CASSQEGPRPNYGYTF. As DNA, the CDR3 is TGCGCCAGCAGCCAGGAGGGACCGAGACCTAACTATGGCTACACCTTC.

The chain is built from TRBV11-3 and TRBJ2-1; 9 positions match TRBD2. V lost 7 bases and J lost 10; bases outside the gene matches: 5. Germline V gives CDR1 SGHNT, CDR2 YENEEA. The CDR3 consists of 12 residues. The CDR3 reads CASTFSGGEQFF. The CDR3 coding sequence is TGTGCCAGCACCTTCAGCGGGGGGGAGCAGTTCTTC.

This clonotype was detected only a few times. The chain joins TRBV7-2 to TRBJ1-1; D call uncertain. V dropped 3 bases and J dropped 4 bases, with 12 bases sitting between them. The CDR3 is made up of 14 amino acids. The germline V gene has CDR1 SGHTA and CDR2 FQGNSA. CDR3 residues: CASSFGELATEAFF. CDR3 DNA: TGTGCCAGCAGCTTCGGTGAATTGGCCACTGAAGCTTTCTTT.

The V gene is TRBV6-6, the J gene TRBJ1-6; D is unresolved. Trimming shortened V by 7 bases and J by 11 bases, and 9 bases separated the two germline ends. The germline CDR1 and CDR2 sequences are MNHNY and SVGAGI (reference sequence). CDR3 length equals 11 residues. This chain's CDR3 is CASKGSPPLHF. In nucleotides, the CDR3 is TGTGCCAGCAAGGGCAGTCCACCCCTCCACTTT.

This clonotype has only a few counts. The chain employs TRBV5-1 and TRBJ2-3, with 7 bases lining up with TRBD1. Germline lookup yields CDR1 SGHRS and CDR2 YFSETQ. This CDR3 has 16 residues. The V and J ends lost 0 bases and 1 base, in that order; junction bases with no gene match: 5. The CDR3 spells CASSLDRGVGTDTQYF. DNA of the CDR3: TGCGCCAGCAGCTTGGACAGGGGTGTTGGCACAGATACGCAGTATTTT.

This clonotype was found a few times. This chain connects TRBV7-2 to TRBJ1-2; no firm D call. CDR1 is SGHTA, CDR2 FQGNSA, per germline. Between the trimmed V and J ends, which lost 5 bases and 8 bases, there was a span of 18 bases. This CDR3 contains 14 residues. CDR3 bases: TGTGCCAGCAGCCCCATACAGTCCTTCGGGGGCTACACCTTC. As protein: CASSPIQSFGGYTF.

This clonotype turned up a few times. This chain links TRBV2 with TRBJ2-5; weak D call: TRBD1 (5 bases). Germline loops: CDR1 SNHLY, CDR2 FYNNEI. This CDR3 has 15 residues. V was shortened by 6 bases and J by 1 base, with 15 bases between the two germline ends. The CDR3 loop reads CASSDLFGAQETQYF. The CDR3 DNA sequence: TGTGCCAGCAGCGACCTCTTTGGGGCCCAAGAGACCCAGTACTTC.